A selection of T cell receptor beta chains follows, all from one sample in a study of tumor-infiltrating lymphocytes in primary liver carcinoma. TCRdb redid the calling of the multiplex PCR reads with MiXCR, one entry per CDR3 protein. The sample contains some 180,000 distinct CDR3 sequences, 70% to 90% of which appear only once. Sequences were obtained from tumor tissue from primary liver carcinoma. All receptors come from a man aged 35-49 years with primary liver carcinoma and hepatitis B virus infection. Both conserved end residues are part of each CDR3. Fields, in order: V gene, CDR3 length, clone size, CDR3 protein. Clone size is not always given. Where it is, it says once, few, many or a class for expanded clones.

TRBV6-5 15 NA CASKRQGINIGELFF
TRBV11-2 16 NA CASSPGVADSYNDQFF
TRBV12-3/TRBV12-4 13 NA CASRQLGGLNALF
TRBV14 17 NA CASSQGGTGGDTGELVF
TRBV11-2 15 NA CASNTSAGLIPGYTF
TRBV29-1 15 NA CRVDLSSANTNVQFF
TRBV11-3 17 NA CASSLSSGGLWGDTQYF
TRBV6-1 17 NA CVSSPGTGFCGSDKQFF
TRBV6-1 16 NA CASSHWTVTIFREQYF
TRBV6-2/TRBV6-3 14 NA CASSYGDFQETQYF
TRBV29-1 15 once CSVQTSGCCAETQYF
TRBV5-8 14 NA CASGFRTSGETQYF
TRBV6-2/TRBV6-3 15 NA CAISLLDMGYNEQFF
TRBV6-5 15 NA CASSYSEVGPYEQYF
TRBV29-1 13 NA CSVEIGGNRPQHF
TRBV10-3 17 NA CAIKDPSGGSTTDTQYF
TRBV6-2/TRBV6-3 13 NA CTSSYGLGTEQNF
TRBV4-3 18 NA CASSQDWRTGRVYYELFF
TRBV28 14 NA CAERKGAGKNEQYF
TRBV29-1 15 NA CSVDGGWGMPYEQHF
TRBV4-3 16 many CASSQDVGGQYNEQFF
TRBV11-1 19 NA CATSSGESSVGAHTDTQYF
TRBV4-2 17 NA CASSQAGANGRYNEQFF
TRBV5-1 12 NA CTSSSGDYGYTF
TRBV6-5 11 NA CASSSGREHYF
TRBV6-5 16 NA CASSYSWGSGTNALTF
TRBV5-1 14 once CASSSAGVYNEQFF
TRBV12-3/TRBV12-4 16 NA CASSSRVAGYIGELFF
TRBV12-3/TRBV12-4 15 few CASSLGQLLNTVAFF
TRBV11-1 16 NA CASSLGQASPYNEQFF
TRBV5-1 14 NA CASSGDRGGNEQFF
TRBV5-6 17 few CSSSSNLQGWGYNEQFF
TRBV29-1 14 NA CSVQRHGWNTEAFF
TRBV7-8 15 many CASSLTSGRVDEQFF
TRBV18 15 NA CASSRPGLSQEKLFF
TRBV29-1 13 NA CSGQGAEVETRYF
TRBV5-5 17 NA CASSQDLGLAGENEQFF
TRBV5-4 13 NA CTSSPGGGETQFF
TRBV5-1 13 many CASSWQGTETQYF
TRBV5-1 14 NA CASSFGPDTYTQYF
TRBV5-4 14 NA CASSGMTENTHAFF
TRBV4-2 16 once CASNQEGSGGDSPLHF
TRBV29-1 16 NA CSGVTGDETSTDTQYF
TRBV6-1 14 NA CASSEGRSRETQYF
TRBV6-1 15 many CASRGRLAGDNEQFF
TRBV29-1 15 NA CGVEADMGRAETQYF
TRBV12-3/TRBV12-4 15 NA CASSKGYRDTDTQYF
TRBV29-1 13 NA CSLDTGYVDDQYF
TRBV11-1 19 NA CANSSGGSYDGARTDTQYF
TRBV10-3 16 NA CAIRGRSLALNTEAFF
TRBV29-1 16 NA CSSMTSGTGIPYEQYF
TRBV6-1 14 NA CASGLAGVTYTQYF
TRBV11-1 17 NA CVDSFPGTSGTKNIQYF
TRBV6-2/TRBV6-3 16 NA CASRGSEQGVNYACTF